The TCR beta chain under discussion was sequenced for a study of blood T cell repertoires in COVID-19. Study-level information: Sites across the United States, Italy and Spain contributed samples from acute and convalescent COVID-19. Nucleic acid was either cDNA or gDNA, and it came from T cells, B-cell-depleted T cells, or PBMCs.

Authors' processing steps: Counts of nucleated cells, estimated from reference gene primer amplification, were obtained. TCRdb's table, derived via immunoSEQ multiplex PCR, lists solely in-frame clones and lacks some. V and J calls and clone size follow that table, whereas D and trimming were derived from the DNA. The sample has 55,000 to 95,000 clones, roughly 80% seen once; the top ten hold roughly 20%. By sample share, this clone is medium-sized (0.01 to 0.1%). Germline assignment: CDR1 KGHSH and CDR2 LQKENI. The CDR3 extends over 16 amino acids. V was shortened by 3 bases and J by 0 bases, with 14 bases between the two germline ends.

The sequenced sample was peripheral blood. The sequence was obtained from an older woman with acute or convalescent COVID-19. The chain joins TRBV18 to TRBJ1-1; D is possibly TRBD1 (6 bases). The CDR3, as DNA: TGTGCCAGCTCACCCGGGGGGCTGTTCATGAACACTGAAGCTTTCTTT. This sequence encodes CASSPGGLFMNTEAFF.